The 10 T cell receptor beta chains below come from one sample, sequenced in a study of CD4 T cells in relation to SARS-CoV-2 and coronaviruses (dated by TCRdb to the early 2020s). Library preparation was by the immunoSEQ multiplex PCR assay. Entries here come from immuneACCESS through TCRdb and include only in-frame sequences with V and J called. Some clones fail to appear in such tables; in the studies checked, an unresolved V gene covers under half of the shortfall, and the cause of the remainder is unknown. The sample records about 65,000 clones, over 70% of which are singletons. The top ten clones comprise roughly 1.6% of the sample. CD4+ T cells from unexposed donors were collected before the COVID-19 pandemic (2011-2018). The sequenced sample was memory CD4+ T cells from PBMCs. The sample's cell subset or site label is to be understood as: memory (non-naive) CD4+ T cells. The receptors come from a human donor in good health.

The CDR3 loop is CASSSGTATGNTIYF. The CDR3 DNA reads as TGTGCCAGCAGCTCCGGGACTGCCACTGGAAACACCATATATTTT. The rearrangement links TRBV7-8 to TRBJ1-3; possibly TRBD1 for D (5 bases). The CDR3 extends over 15 amino acids. The V gene's germline CDR1 is SGHVS and CDR2 FQNEAQ. The V end was cut by 4 bases, the J end by 2 bases, with 12 bases between.

This clone is a singleton in its sample. The V and J genes are TRBV9 and TRBJ1-2; TRBD1 matches 9 bases. The CDR3 spans 15 residues. Germline CDR1 is SGDLS and CDR2 is YYNGEE. With 3 bases clipped from V and 6 bases from J, the junction kept 9 bases outside the gene matches. The CDR3 loop is CASSATDRGKDGYTF. CDR3 DNA: TGTGCCAGCAGCGCAACAGACAGGGGGAAGGATGGCTACACCTTC.

V gene TRBV14 combines with J gene TRBJ2-2; D perhaps matches TRBD2 (5 bases). Trimming took 8 bases from V and 1 from J, leaving 11 bases between them. The CDR3 runs to 14 residues. In germline, CDR1 is SGHDN, CDR2 FVKESK. The CDR3 is CASRGYLNTGELFF. For the CDR3, the DNA is TGTGCCAGCCGGGGTTACCTGAACACCGGGGAGCTGTTTTTT.

This clone has only one observation. V usage is TRBV10-3 and J usage is TRBJ2-7; D is unclear. Germline V gives CDR1 ENHRY, CDR2 SYGVKD. V was shortened by 6 bases and J by 2 bases, with 8 bases between the two germline ends. CDR3 length: 12 amino acids. CDR3 nucleotides: TGTGCCATCAGCCGAACTACCTACGAGCAGTACTTC. This codes for CAISRTTYEQYF.

V is TRBV30 and J is TRBJ2-7; possible D gene TRBD1, 6 bases. The germline V gene encodes CDR1 GTSNPN and CDR2 SVGIG (reference sequence). V gave up 0 bases and J gave up 2 bases, with 8 bases separating them. CDR3 length: 13 amino acids. The CDR3 DNA reads as TGTGCCTGGAGTGTAAACAGGGCCTACGAGCAGTACTTC. Protein product: CAWSVNRAYEQYF.

The DNA for the CDR3 is TGTGCCACCAGAAGAGCGGGACAGGGTCATCCCGGGGAGCTGTTTTTT. Protein product: CATRRAGQGHPGELFF. The chain employs TRBV24-1 and TRBJ2-2; TRBD1 matches at 9 bases. Per germline, CDR1 KGHDR and CDR2 SFDVKD. CDR3 length: 16 amino acids. Trimming cost V 7 bases and J 6 bases; bases outside gene matches: 11.

This rearrangement joins TRBV2 to TRBJ1-4; D unresolved. Germline-derived CDR1 and CDR2 are SNHLY and FYNNEI. V lost 8 bases and J 6 bases, leaving 13 bases between the germline ends. The CDR3 consists of 13 residues. CDR3 in amino acids: CASGGSDYEKLFF. In DNA form, the CDR3 reads TGTGCCAGCGGAGGATCTGATTATGAAAAACTGTTTTTT.

The V and J genes are TRBV7-2 and TRBJ2-7; D call uncertain. V dropped 5 bases and J dropped 1 base, with 12 bases sitting between them. Looked up from germline, CDR1 is SGHTA and CDR2 is FQGNSA. The CDR3 has 14 residues. CDR3 sequence: CASSPNRVSYEQYF. CDR3 DNA: TGTGCCAGCAGCCCCAATAGGGTTTCCTACGAGCAGTACTTC.

The chain couples TRBV7-3 to TRBJ2-5, with 7 bases fitting TRBD2. CDR3 length equals 13 residues. The germline V gene encodes CDR1 SGHTA and CDR2 FQGTGA. V shed 4 bases, J shed 7 bases, and the junction held 6 bases outside the gene matches. CDR3 residues: CASSSLGEGTQYF. The CDR3 DNA reads as TGTGCCAGCAGCTCGCTAGGGGAGGGGACCCAGTACTTC.

V usage is TRBV5-6 and J usage is TRBJ2-5, with 11 bases fitting TRBD1. V lost 5 bases to trimming and J lost 4 bases; unmatched junction nucleotides: 13. Per the germline V gene, CDR1 is SGHDT and CDR2 is YYEEEE. The CDR3 loop spans 17 amino acids. As DNA, the CDR3 is TGTGCCAGCAGTCGGACAGGGGGCGGGCGGCTTGCAGAGACCCAGTACTTC. It translates to CASSRTGGGRLAETQYF.